A single sample is the source of the 15 T cell receptor beta chains below, sequenced in a study of T-cell reconstitution after alpha-beta-depleted transplantation in children. As it was prepared, the TCRbeta library received unique molecular identifiers. One entry per CDR3 protein results from TCRdb running MiXCR on the PCR reads. This sample yields around 450,000 distinct CDR3 sequences, of which about 10% are seen a single time; just over 2% belongs to the top ten. The specimen was PBMCs, collected before TCRalphabeta/CD19-depleted stem cell transplant. The receptor source for this set is a child aged 2 to 10 with inherited bone marrow failure, due to receive a stem cell transplant.

This clonotype was seen at least ten times. This rearrangement joins TRBV7-8 to TRBJ2-7; D remains ambiguous. Germline CDR1 is SGHVS and CDR2 is FQNEAQ. The CDR3 consists of 16 residues. Trimming took off 2 bases at V and 2 bases at J, with 16 bases between the two ends. The CDR3 reads CASSLRGGSPTYEQYF. CDR3 bases: TGTGCCAGCAGCTTAAGAGGTGGATCGCCCACCTACGAGCAGTACTTC.

As for this clonotype: A much larger clone differs by one base, so this may be a read error. The CDR3 region is CRAGQGAGNTEAFF. For the CDR3, the DNA is TGCAGAGCCGGACAGGGGGCTGGGAACACTGAAGCTTTCTTT. The rearrangement uses TRBV20-1 and TRBJ1-1, with 11 bases that match TRBD1. Germline-derived CDR1 and CDR2 are DFQATT and SNEGSKA (reference sequence). The CDR3 spans 14 residues.

On this clonotype: A much larger clone is a single base away; this may be a read error. The CDR3 here is CASSLTAGIGEAFF. The CDR3 nucleotides read TGTGCCAGCAGCTTAACGGCAGGGATCGGTGAAGCTTTCTTT. The rearrangement uses TRBV7-9 and TRBJ1-1; TRBD1 might be the D (5 bases). Deletions cut 2 bases from V and 7 bases from J, with 14 bases between. This CDR3 comprises 14 residues. Germline lookup yields CDR1 SEHNR and CDR2 FQNEAQ (reference sequence).

The table lists this clonotype with many counts. The V gene is TRBV12-3 or TRBV12-4, the J gene TRBJ2-3, with TRBD2 as a possible D gene (6 bases). CDR3 length: 15 amino acids. Deletions cut 5 bases from V and 0 bases from J, with 12 bases between. CDR3 DNA sequence: TGTGCCAGCAGTCTCGGAGGGCCTAGCACAGATACGCAGTATTTT. Translated: CASSLGGPSTDTQYF.

The sample holds many counts of this clonotype. The junction departs from germline at one end; a sequencing error may be responsible. V is TRBV7-9 and J is TRBJ2-3; TRBD2 aligns across 7 bases. There are 15 residues in the CDR3. The V gene's germline CDR1 is SEHNR and CDR2 FQNEAQ (reference sequence). CDR3 DNA sequence: TGTGCCAGCAGCCCTCCCGGGGGGATCACATATACGCAGTATTTT. Translated: CASSPPGGITYTQYF.

V is TRBV4-2 and J is TRBJ2-1, with D unclear. The V end lost 4 bases, the J end lost 0 bases, and 10 bases lay between the germline ends. Per the germline V gene, CDR1 is LGHNA and CDR2 is YNFKEQ. The CDR3 contains 15 residues. CDR3 sequence reads: CASSLDGHSYNEQFF. The DNA for the CDR3 is TGTGCCAGCAGCCTAGACGGTCACTCCTACAATGAGCAGTTCTTC.

This clonotype was seen repeatedly, ten times or more. The chain recombines TRBV5-1 with TRBJ2-7, with D perhaps TRBD2 (5 bases). This CDR3 spans 14 amino acids. The germline gives CDR1 SGHRS, CDR2 YFSETQ. Between the trimmed V and J ends, which lost 4 bases and 3 bases, there was a span of 14 bases. The DNA of the CDR3 is TGCGCCAGCAGCCCCCAGCGGAGAGACTACGAGCAGTACTTC. Translation: CASSPQRRDYEQYF.

In this sample, this clonotype turned up many times. The junction departs from germline at one end; a sequencing error may be responsible. This chain links TRBV20-1 with TRBJ1-4; perhaps TRBD1 as D (5 bases). The germline V gene has CDR1 DFQATT and CDR2 SNEGSKA (reference sequence). The CDR3 is 14 residues long. CDR3 DNA: TGCAGTGTTAGAACAGGTTCGAGGGCTGAAAAACTGTTTTTT. This encodes CSVRTGSRAEKLFF.

Comment on this clonotype: A read error may be the cause here, since a much bigger clone is one base away. The V call is TRBV7-2, the J call TRBJ2-7; a weak D match, TRBD2 (6 bases). The germline V gene has CDR1 SGHTA and CDR2 FQGNSA. There are 15 residues in the CDR3. V was cut by 1 base and J by 4 bases, with 14 bases left in between. The CDR3 protein is CASSLVSVGTYEQYF. Written as DNA, the CDR3 is TGTGCCAGCAGCTTAGTATCTGTAGGGACTTACGAGCAGTACTTC.

This clonotype came up many times. V and J are TRBV27 and TRBJ1-1, with 10 bases matching TRBD1. CDR1 MNHEY and CDR2 SMNVEV come from the germline V gene (reference sequence). The CDR3 loop spans 14 amino acids. Trimming took 4 bases from V and 2 from J; bases not matched to a gene: 1. CDR3 sequence reads: CASSSTGGNTEAFF. The DNA for the CDR3 is TGTGCCAGCAGTTCGACAGGGGGCAACACTGAAGCTTTCTTT.

The table lists this clonotype with a few counts. This rearrangement joins TRBV2 to TRBJ2-7; 7 bases fit TRBD1. The junction had 5 bases not matched to a gene; V was cut back by 7 bases and J by 2 bases. CDR3 length: 13 amino acids. In germline, CDR1 is SNHLY, CDR2 FYNNEI. The CDR3 sequence: CASNTDRAYEQYF. Here the CDR3 DNA reads TGTGCCAGCAACACCGACAGGGCCTACGAGCAGTACTTC.

The rearrangement uses TRBV4-3 and TRBJ2-2; no firm D call. The V end lost 2 bases, the J end lost 2 bases, and 6 bases lay between the germline ends. The germline V gene encodes CDR1 LGHNA and CDR2 YSLEER. The CDR3 has 14 amino acids. This CDR3 reads CASSQFSNTGELFF. The CDR3 DNA is TGCGCCAGCAGCCAATTTAGCAACACCGGGGAGCTGTTTTTT.

This clonotype was counted at least ten times. The chain has TRBV20-1 and TRBJ2-4; 9 bases are shared with TRBD2. The CDR3 length is 14 residues. V lost 7 bases, J lost 2 bases, and 6 bases stayed unmatched. The germline CDR1 and CDR2 sequences are DFQATT and SNEGSKA (reference sequence). The CDR3 DNA is TGCAGTGGGGTTAGCGGGAGTACCAAAAACATTCAGTACTTC. Translating it yields CSGVSGSTKNIQYF.

Notes on this clonotype: This clone may be a read error of a much larger clone one base away. The genes are TRBV27 and TRBJ2-7; 9 nucleotides agree with TRBD1. CDR3 size: 15 residues. Germline assignment: CDR1 MNHEY and CDR2 SMNVEV (reference sequence). The trim removed 6 bases at V and 3 bases at J, leaving 9 bases unmatched. Here the CDR3 reads CASRSTRTGDYEQYF. CDR3 bases: TGTGCCAGCAGGTCTACCCGGACAGGGGACTACGAGCAGTACTTC.

This clonotype appeared a few times. V is TRBV6-1 and J is TRBJ1-4; 7 positions match TRBD1. Germline V lookup: CDR1 MNHNS, CDR2 SASEGT. The trim removed 6 bases at V and 7 bases at J, leaving 8 bases unmatched. This CDR3 is built from 14 residues. This CDR3 is CASSFHRGSEKLFF. DNA for the CDR3: TGTGCCAGCAGCTTCCACAGGGGTAGTGAAAAACTGTTTTTT.